This TCR beta chain was identified in a study of cytomegalovirus exposure and HLA in healthy donors. Study summary: There were 88 million or so unique TCRs (from HLA-typed donors) in an early data release. Study findings and constraints: The listing of 150 or so TCR beta chains classed them as cytomegalovirus-associated. Highly shared variants forming one cluster were likely a sequencing artifact.

Worth noting for this clone: Its target is not known. The identical CDR3 is also encoded by other nucleotide sequences in the sample.

The CDR3 is made up of 15 amino acids. Looked up from germline, CDR1 is SGHRS and CDR2 is YFSETQ. After removal of 0 bases from V and 3 bases from J, the junction contained 1 base not matched to a gene. The PCR ran on 60 Vbeta and 13 Jbeta primers. Methods used by the authors: Later work found around 80 million unique TCR beta chains, with some 11 million shared. The protocol was immunoSEQ multiplex PCR, while the TCRdb copy is restricted to in-frame clones and leaves out a portion. V and J calls and clone size are copied from that table; D and trimming were computed from the DNA. The profile covers approximately 120,000 clones, with around 78% appearing a single time and around 18% taken by the ten largest.

The chain couples TRBV5-1 to TRBJ1-4; TRBD1 matches at 8 bases. The receptor comes from a man aged 18 to 30 in good health and CMV-seropositive. Material for sequencing was PBMCs. CDR3 nucleotide sequence: TGCGCCAGCAGCTTGGTGACAGGGGCTAATGAAAAACTGTTTTTT. Its protein product is CASSLVTGANEKLFF. Full variable domain (outside the CDR3, taken from reference TRBV5-1 and TRBJ1-4): KAGVTQTPRYLIKTRGQQVTLSCSPISGHRSVSWYQQTPGQGLQFLFEYFSETQRNKGNFPGRFSGRQFSNSRSEMNVSTLELGDSALYLCASSLVTGANEKLFFGSGTQLSVL.